The 24 T cell receptor beta chains listed next were all sequenced from one sample in a study of beta chain features in type 1 diabetes. Investigators reverse transcribed all isolated RNA, so they sequenced expressed TCRB transcripts. Libraries were prepared by immunoSEQ multiplex PCR; TCRdb keeps only in-frame clonotypes and omits some of them. The sample holds hundreds of thousands of clones, less than 20% seen once. Material: naive CD4+ T cells from blood. The receptors originated from a man between 18 and 35 years old in good health.

This clone was picked up a small number of times. Other DNA sequences in the same sample also yield this CDR3. The rearrangement joins TRBV29-1 to TRBJ2-3; TRBD1 agrees at 9 bases. The germline V gene has CDR1 SQVTM and CDR2 ANQGSEA. This CDR3 has 13 amino acids. Losses at the gene ends were 6 bases for V and 0 bases for J; bases not matched to a gene: 1. This CDR3 reads CSVDRGSTDTQYF. The CDR3 DNA sequence: TGCAGCGTGGACAGGGGAAGCACAGATACGCAGTATTTT.

This clone was seen a few times. V gene TRBV9 combines with J gene TRBJ1-2; D perhaps matches TRBD1 (6 bases). The CDR3 has 14 amino acids. Trimming pared 1 base from V and 4 bases from J, leaving 11 bases between. Germline V gene data show CDR1 as SGDLS and CDR2 as YYNGEE. CDR3 in amino acids: CASSVRTEGYGYTF. For the CDR3, the DNA is TGTGCCAGCAGCGTAAGGACAGAGGGCTATGGCTACACCTTC.

This clone was picked up a small number of times. Different DNA sequences within this sample yield the same CDR3. The chain joins TRBV5-4 to TRBJ2-1; no reliable D call. V was pared by 2 bases and J by 3 bases, with 0 bases between. This CDR3 contains 11 residues. Germline V gene sequence: CDR1 SGHNT, CDR2 YYREEE (reference sequence). The CDR3 DNA follows: TGTGCCAGCAGCTTCTACAATGAGCAGTTCTTC. Translating it yields CASSFYNEQFF.

This clone appeared a few times. J is TRBJ2-7 and V is TRBV7-9; 8 bases fit TRBD1. The CDR3 contains 17 residues. V lost 5 bases to trimming and J lost 5 bases; unmatched junction nucleotides: 17. The germline V gene has CDR1 SEHNR and CDR2 FQNEAQ (reference sequence). This CDR3 is CASSPYPRQGIGNEQYF. CDR3 coding DNA: TGTGCCAGCAGCCCGTACCCCCGACAGGGGATAGGGAACGAGCAGTACTTC.

This clone was seen more than once but under ten times. V and J are TRBV7-3 and TRBJ2-7, with 13 bases lining up with TRBD2. The junction had 4 bases not matched to a gene; V was cut back by 5 bases and J by 3 bases. The CDR3 sequence is 15 residues long. Germline V lookup: CDR1 SGHTA, CDR2 FQGTGA. The CDR3 DNA reads as TGTGCCAGCAGCCTAGGGACTAGCGGGAACTACGAGCAGTACTTC. As protein: CASSLGTSGNYEQYF.

This clone was seen a handful of times. The chain recombines TRBV7-2 with TRBJ2-5; unclear D gene. This CDR3 has 11 residues. Germline-derived CDR1 and CDR2 are SGHTA and FQGNSA. The V and J ends lost 5 bases and 5 bases respectively, with 6 bases between them. CDR3 sequence reads: CASSNGETQYF. CDR3 nucleotide sequence: TGTGCCAGCAGCAATGGGGAGACCCAGTACTTC.

This clone appeared a few times. This rearrangement joins TRBV4-2 to TRBJ2-3; 11 bases map to TRBD2. J gave up 1 base and V 1 base, and 16 bases lay outside the gene matches. In germline, CDR1 is LGHNA, CDR2 YNFKEQ. The CDR3 extends over 21 amino acids. Here the CDR3 DNA reads TGTGCCAGCAGCCAAGTTGGCCTAGCGGGAGGCCACGGAGGTGGCACAGATACGCAGTATTTT. Translating gives CASSQVGLAGGHGGGTDTQYF.

This clone has a count of ten or more. The chain has TRBV10-3 and TRBJ1-6; possibly TRBD1 for D (5 bases). The V gene's germline CDR1 is ENHRY and CDR2 SYGVKD. V dropped 8 bases and J dropped 5 bases, with 10 bases sitting between them. The CDR3 consists of 13 residues. The DNA for the CDR3 is TGTGCCATCTCGGGGGAGAATAATTCACCCCTCCACTTT. Translating it yields CAISGENNSPLHF.

There are a few counts of this clone. The V gene is TRBV6-1, the J gene TRBJ1-2; D not certain. Germline V CDR1 and CDR2: MNHNS, SASEGT. V was clipped by 10 bases and J by 4 bases, with 19 bases between them. The CDR3 runs to 14 residues. This CDR3 reads CATQDGQRTYGYTF. The CDR3 bases are TGTGCCACCCAGGATGGGCAGCGAACCTATGGCTACACCTTC.

This clone appeared a few times. V and J are TRBV28 and TRBJ2-3; no clear D. CDR1 is MDHEN and CDR2 is SYDVKM in the germline V gene. Between the trimmed V and J ends, which lost 6 bases and 6 bases, there was a span of 7 bases. This CDR3 comprises 11 residues. CDR3 amino acids: CASSLMDTQYF. In nucleotides, the CDR3 is TGTGCCAGCAGCCTGATGGATACGCAGTATTTT.

This clone has more than one count but fewer than ten. CDR3 nucleotide sequence: TGTGCCAGTACCAGTATGGCGGCCTTGGGCAATCAGCCCCAGCATTTT. Translated: CASTSMAALGNQPQHF. The chain uses TRBV19 and TRBJ1-5; D is unresolved. Between the trimmed V and J ends, which lost 7 bases and 2 bases, there was a span of 18 bases. The CDR3 spans 16 residues. Germline loops: CDR1 LNHDA, CDR2 SQIVND (reference sequence).

Here the CDR3 reads CASSLTSGNTQYF. In DNA, the CDR3 is TGTGCCAGCAGCTTGACTAGCGGAAATACGCAGTATTTT. The J gene is TRBJ2-3, the V gene TRBV7-3, with TRBD2 matching 9 bases. The CDR3 runs to 13 residues. V lost 3 bases, J lost 7 bases, and 2 bases stayed unmatched. The germline CDR1 and CDR2 sequences are SGHTA and FQGTGA.

The chain joins TRBV4-3 to TRBJ2-3, with D perhaps TRBD2 (7 bases). The V end was cut by 1 base, the J end by 2 bases, with 22 bases between. This CDR3 is built from 19 residues. Germline V CDR1 and CDR2: LGHNA, YSLEER. The CDR3 DNA follows: TGCGCCAGCAGCCAAGGGGGGGGCTTAGCGGAAATTATCACAGATACGCAGTATTTT. Amino acids: CASSQGGGLAEIITDTQYF.

The V gene is TRBV18, the J gene TRBJ1-5, with TRBD1 matching over 12 bases. Germline CDR1 KGHSH, CDR2 LQKENI. The CDR3 totals 16 residues. J lost 6 bases, V lost 2 bases, and 5 bases had no gene match. The CDR3 sequence: CASSPTGQGAFQPQHF. The CDR3 DNA is TGTGCCAGCTCACCAACGGGACAGGGGGCGTTTCAGCCCCAGCATTTT.

This clone has just a few counts. The chain recombines TRBV5-4 with TRBJ2-5; TRBD1 aligns across 10 bases. In germline, CDR1 is SGHNT, CDR2 YYREEE (reference sequence). This CDR3 is built from 15 residues. The V gene end was trimmed by 4 bases and the J gene end by 5 bases; junction bases not matched to a gene: 8. CDR3 nucleotide sequence: TGTGCCAGCAGCCTTATGACAGGGGGCTTGGAGACCCAGTACTTC. Translating it yields CASSLMTGGLETQYF.

Concerning this clone: The sample contains more than one DNA sequence encoding this CDR3. V gene TRBV7-9 combines with J gene TRBJ2-7; the match to TRBD2 covers 9 bases. CDR1 SEHNR and CDR2 FQNEAQ come from the germline V gene (reference sequence). This CDR3 is 14 amino acids long. V was pared by 3 bases and J by 2 bases, with 2 bases of the junction left unmatched. The CDR3 region has the DNA TGTGCCAGCAGCTTGACTAGCGGCACCTACGAGCAGTACTTC. The encoded protein is CASSLTSGTYEQYF.

V usage is TRBV7-3 and J usage is TRBJ2-7; 7 bases fit TRBD2. The J segment lost 8 bases and the V segment lost 4 bases, leaving 5 bases of the junction unmatched. The CDR3 is 12 residues long. CDR1 is SGHTA, CDR2 FQGTGA, per germline. The CDR3 DNA reads as TGTGCCAGCAGCTCGGGCGGGAGTAAGCAGTACTTC. It specifies CASSSGGSKQYF. The full variable domain, completed using reference TRBV7-3 and TRBJ2-7, is GAGVSQTPSNKVTEKGKYVELRCDPISGHTALYWYRQSLGQGPEFLIYFQGTGAADDSGLPNDRFFAVRPEGSVSTLKIQRTERGDSAVYLCASSSGGSKQYFGPGTRLTVT.

The table lists this clone with a few counts. The rearrangement links TRBV10-3 to TRBJ2-2; D tentatively fits TRBD1 or TRBD2 (5 bases each). V was shortened by 3 bases and J by 4 bases, with 18 bases between the two germline ends. Germline CDR1 is ENHRY and CDR2 is SYGVKD. The CDR3 has 17 amino acids. The CDR3 is CAISDGGEGLGTGELFF. As DNA, the CDR3 is TGTGCCATCAGTGATGGGGGAGAGGGCCTCGGCACCGGGGAGCTGTTTTTT.

This clone came up a few times. CDR3 protein: CATSRDGFGRSIQETQYF. In nucleotides, the CDR3 is TGTGCCACCAGCAGAGATGGATTCGGGAGATCGATCCAAGAGACCCAGTACTTC. The chain is built from TRBV15 and TRBJ2-5; D is possibly TRBD2 (6 bases). Per germline, CDR1 LNHNV and CDR2 YYDKDF (reference sequence). The CDR3 spans 18 residues. The germline V and J ends were trimmed by 0 bases and 1 base, with 18 bases remaining between them.

The chain carries TRBV19 and TRBJ2-1, with TRBD1 matching over 9 bases. The CDR3 sequence is 16 residues long. With V trimmed by 5 bases and J by 6 bases, 11 bases remained unmatched. Germline values: CDR1 LNHDA, CDR2 SQIVND (reference sequence). CDR3 nucleotides: TGTGCCAGTAGTCCACGGACAGGGGTTACGGGCAATGAGCAGTTCTTC. It encodes CASSPRTGVTGNEQFF.

This clone appeared a few times. This chain connects TRBV30 to TRBJ2-7; possible D gene TRBD2, 6 bases. This CDR3 is built from 15 residues. The V and J ends lost 3 bases and 0 bases respectively, with 15 bases between them. From germline, CDR1 is GTSNPN and CDR2 SVGIG (reference sequence). In DNA form, the CDR3 reads TGTGCCTGGAGGAGGACTGTCGGGGGCTCCTACGAGCAGTACTTC. It yields the protein CAWRRTVGGSYEQYF.

This clone showed up just a few times. The same CDR3 arises from other DNA sequences in this sample as well. The CDR3 bases are TGTGCCAGCAGCTTATTGGGTGGCTACACCTTC. It is translated as CASSLLGGYTF. The chain is built from TRBV7-9 and TRBJ1-2; D is ambiguous. The CDR3 extends over 11 amino acids. Germline-derived CDR1 and CDR2 are SEHNR and FQNEAQ (reference sequence). Trimming took 2 bases from V and 7 from J, leaving 5 bases between them. Looking up the rest from reference TRBV7-9 and TRBJ1-2 gives the full variable domain: DTGVSQNPRHKITKRGQNVTFRCDPISEHNRLYWYRQTLGQGPEFLTYFQNEAQLEKSRLLSDRFSAERPKGSFSTLEIQRTEQGDSAMYLCASSLLGGYTFGSGTRLTVV.

This clone has a handful of counts. The chain combines TRBV5-1 with TRBJ2-7; D may be TRBD1 or TRBD2 (6 bases each). Trimming took 1 base from V and 2 from J, leaving 10 bases between them. The CDR3 loop spans 14 amino acids. Germline assignment: CDR1 SGHRS and CDR2 YFSETQ. The CDR3 loop is CASSLLGGPYEQYF. The CDR3 DNA sequence: TGCGCCAGCAGCTTGTTGGGGGGCCCCTACGAGCAGTACTTC.

This clone turned up a few times. The chain links TRBV28 to TRBJ2-6; TRBD1 matches 7 bases. This CDR3 contains 15 residues. With 10 bases clipped from V and 1 base from J, the junction kept 7 bases outside the gene matches. Germline lookup yields CDR1 MDHEN and CDR2 SYDVKM. CDR3 amino acids: CATKQGRSGANVLTF. DNA of the CDR3: TGTGCCACCAAACAGGGGAGATCTGGGGCCAACGTCCTGACTTTC. Full variable domain (remainder filled in from reference TRBV28 and TRBJ2-6): DVKVTQSSRYLVKRTGEKVFLECVQDMDHENMFWYRQDPGLGLRLIYFSYDVKMKEKGDIPEGYSVSREKKERFSLILESASTNQTSMYLCATKQGRSGANVLTFGAGSRLTVL.